The clone carrying this TCR beta chain occurred once. There are 16 residues in the CDR3. The junction had 9 bases not matched to a gene; V was cut back by 8 bases and J by 3 bases. Germline V gene sequence: CDR1 LNHDA, CDR2 SQIVND (reference sequence). The source of the sample is a study of blood T cell repertoires in COVID-19. As for the study in general: The samples span acute and convalescent COVID-19 from the United States, Italy and Spain. Sources were T cells, B-cell-depleted T cells, or PBMCs; the material itself was cDNA or gDNA.

In the original analysis: Estimation of nucleated cell counts was performed using reference gene primer amplification. Profiling relied on immunoSEQ multiplex PCR, and the TCRdb table lists in-frame clones only, not all of them. For V, J and clone size, that table is used; D and trimming come from the DNA. The table lists 110,000 or so clones, more than 80% of them singletons. The receptor's source is a woman aged 40 to 50 with acute or convalescent COVID-19. The sequencing input was peripheral blood. V and J are TRBV19 and TRBJ2-1, with 11 bases identical to TRBD2. The CDR3 loop is CASRTTSGARYNEQFF. CDR3 bases: TGTGCCAGTCGAACGACTAGCGGGGCTCGCTACAATGAGCAGTTCTTC.